The T cell receptor beta chain described here comes from a study of CD8 T cells in ankylosing spondylitis. The table lists this clonotype with a few counts. Its antigen is still unknown. Via MiXCR, TCRdb re-called the 5' RACE reads, giving one row per CDR3 protein. The table shows around 340,000 distinct CDR3 sequences, with 20% to 25% occurring only once. Regarding the study as a whole: Blood from ankylosing spondylitis patients appeared to carry a characteristic roughly 8-variant TCR beta motif. Reports of some motif variants in reactive arthritis synovial fluid and blood predate this one.

The CDR3 is 12 residues long. Trimming left V 6 bases short and J 7 bases short, with 10 bases between. Germline V gene sequence: CDR1 MDHEN, CDR2 SYDVKM. The sequenced material came from blood, either unsorted or a sorted T cell fraction (not recorded which). V is TRBV28 and J is TRBJ2-1, with unresolved D. The TCR sequence derives from a male donor with ankylosing spondylitis or in good health (not recorded which). The CDR3 region has the DNA TGTGCCAGCAGGTGGCGGTCAAATGAGCAGTTCTTC. It is translated as CASRWRSNEQFF.